This T cell receptor (beta chain) was sequenced during a study of Ad26.COV2.S vaccination and SARS-CoV-2 variants. Comment on this clone: Its antigen is unknown.

Noted treatment: around 19 received Ad26.COV2.S at low or high dose, single or two shots; roughly five received placebo; per-sample allocation not given. Specimen acquisition occurred on day 63 following the initial vaccine or placebo injection. CDR3 size: 15 residues. Per the germline V gene, CDR1 is SGHTA and CDR2 is FQGNSA. Between the trimmed V and J ends, which lost 7 bases and 0 bases, there was a span of 12 bases. General observations from the study: Those who received the vaccine showed greater spike-specific TCR breadth than those given placebo. Total T cell responses, in the TCR breadth and depth analyses, may have been underestimated.

TCRdb's table, derived via immunoSEQ multiplex PCR, lists solely in-frame clones and lacks some. The repertoire has 400,000 or so clones, about 88% of them found once; the top ten carry approximately 3.7%. Sequencing was performed on peripheral blood, taken in a trial of Ad26.COV2.S vaccine versus placebo. The clonotype comes from a person between 18 and 65 years old who received the Ad26.COV2.S COVID-19 vaccine or a placebo. The V and J genes are TRBV7-2 and TRBJ2-2; no firm D call. The CDR3 bases are TGTGCCAGCACCAGCCAGAGCTCGAACACCGGGGAGCTGTTTTTT. Protein product: CASTSQSSNTGELFF.